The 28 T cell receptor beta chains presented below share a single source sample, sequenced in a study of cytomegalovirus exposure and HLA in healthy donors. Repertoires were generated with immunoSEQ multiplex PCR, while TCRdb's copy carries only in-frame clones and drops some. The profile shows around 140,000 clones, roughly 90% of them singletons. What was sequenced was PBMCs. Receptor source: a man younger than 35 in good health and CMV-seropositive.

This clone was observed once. CDR3 nucleotide sequence: TGTGCCAGCCACAAGAGCGGAAACACAGATACGCAGTATTTT. Its protein is CASHKSGNTDTQYF. The rearrangement joins TRBV28 to TRBJ2-3, with TRBD2 as a possible D gene (5 bases). The germline V gene has CDR1 MDHEN and CDR2 SYDVKM. This CDR3 spans 14 amino acids. The V gene lost 8 bases and the J gene lost 2 bases, with 14 bases spanning the gap.

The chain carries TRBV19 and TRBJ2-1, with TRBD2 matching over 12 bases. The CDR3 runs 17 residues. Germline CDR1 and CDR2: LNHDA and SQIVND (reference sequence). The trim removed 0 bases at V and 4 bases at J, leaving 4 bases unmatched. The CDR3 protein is CASSIEHLAGGYNEQFF. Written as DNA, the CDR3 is TGTGCCAGTAGTATAGAGCACCTAGCGGGGGGGTACAATGAGCAGTTCTTC.

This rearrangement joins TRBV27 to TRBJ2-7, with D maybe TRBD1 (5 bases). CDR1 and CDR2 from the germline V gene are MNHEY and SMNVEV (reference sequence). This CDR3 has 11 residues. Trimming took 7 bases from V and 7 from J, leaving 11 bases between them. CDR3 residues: CASKIGVEQYF. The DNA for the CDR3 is TGTGCCAGCAAAATAGGGGTTGAGCAGTACTTC.

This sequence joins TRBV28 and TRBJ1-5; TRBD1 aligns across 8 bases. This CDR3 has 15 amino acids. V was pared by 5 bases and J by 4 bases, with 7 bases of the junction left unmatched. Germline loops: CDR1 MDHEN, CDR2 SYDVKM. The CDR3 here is CASSSGQGPNQPQHF. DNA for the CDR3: TGTGCCAGCAGTAGTGGACAGGGTCCGAATCAGCCCCAGCATTTT.

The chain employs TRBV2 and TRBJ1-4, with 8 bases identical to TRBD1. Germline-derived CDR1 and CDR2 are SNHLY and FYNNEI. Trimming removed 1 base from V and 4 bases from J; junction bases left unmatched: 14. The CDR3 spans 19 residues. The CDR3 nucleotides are TGTGCCAGCAGTGAAGAGGAGGGACCCGGGACAGGAGATAATGAAAAACTGTTTTTT. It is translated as CASSEEEGPGTGDNEKLFF.

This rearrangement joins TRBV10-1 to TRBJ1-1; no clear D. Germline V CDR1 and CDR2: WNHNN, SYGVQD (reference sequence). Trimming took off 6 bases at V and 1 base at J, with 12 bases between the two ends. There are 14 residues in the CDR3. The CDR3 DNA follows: TGCGCCAGCAGCCCGAGCCGGGGGAACACTGAAGCTTTCTTT. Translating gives CASSPSRGNTEAFF.

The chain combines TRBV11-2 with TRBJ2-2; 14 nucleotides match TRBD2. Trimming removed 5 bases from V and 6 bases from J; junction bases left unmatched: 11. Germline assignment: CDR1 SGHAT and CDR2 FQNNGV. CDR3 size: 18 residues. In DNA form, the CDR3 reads TGTGCCAGCAGCCGCCGAGGGGGACTAGCGGGAGCGGCCGGGGAGCTGTTTTTT. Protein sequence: CASSRRGGLAGAAGELFF.

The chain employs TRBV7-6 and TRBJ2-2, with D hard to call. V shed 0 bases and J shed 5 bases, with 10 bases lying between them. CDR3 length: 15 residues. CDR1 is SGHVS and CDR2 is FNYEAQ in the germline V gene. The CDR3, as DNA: TGTGCCAGCAGCTTAGCGACTCCTGGGACCGGGGAGCTGTTTTTT. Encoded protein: CASSLATPGTGELFF. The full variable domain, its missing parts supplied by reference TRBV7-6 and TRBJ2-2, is GAGVSQSPRYKVTKRGQDVALRCDPISGHVSLYWYRQALGQGPEFLTYFNYEAQQDKSGLPNDRFSAERPEGSISTLTIQRTEQRDSAMYRCASSLATPGTGELFFGEGSRLTVL.

The CDR3, as DNA: TGTGCCAGTTCGGGGGGGGCGGGTCTAAGCGGCTACACCTTC. As protein: CASSGGAGLSGYTF. V usage is TRBV6-5 and J usage is TRBJ1-2; perhaps TRBD1 as D (6 bases). From germline, CDR1 is MNHEY and CDR2 SVGAGI. V was clipped by 9 bases and J by 8 bases, with 22 bases between them. The CDR3 runs 14 residues.

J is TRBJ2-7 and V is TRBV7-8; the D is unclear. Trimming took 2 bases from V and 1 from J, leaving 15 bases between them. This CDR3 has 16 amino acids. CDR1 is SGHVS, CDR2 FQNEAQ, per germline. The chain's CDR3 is CASSLWKFDKSYEQYF. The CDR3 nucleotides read TGTGCCAGCAGCTTATGGAAGTTTGACAAATCCTACGAGCAGTACTTC.

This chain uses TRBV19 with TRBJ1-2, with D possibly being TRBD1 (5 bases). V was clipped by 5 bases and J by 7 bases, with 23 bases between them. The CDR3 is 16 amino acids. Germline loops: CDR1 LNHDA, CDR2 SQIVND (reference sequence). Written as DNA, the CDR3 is TGTGCCAGTAGTCCCCGGGGGGGAGAAAATTCCGGTGGCTACACCTTC. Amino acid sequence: CASSPRGGENSGGYTF. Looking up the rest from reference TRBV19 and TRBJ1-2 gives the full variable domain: DGGITQSPKYLFRKEGQNVTLSCEQNLNHDAMYWYRQDPGQGLRLIYYSQIVNDFQKGDIAEGYSVSREKKESFPLTVTSAQKNPTAFYLCASSPRGGENSGGYTFGSGTRLTVV.

DNA for the CDR3: TGTGCCAGCAGCGACGGTCTAGCGGGAGTAACCGGGGAGCTGTTTTTT. This sequence encodes CASSDGLAGVTGELFF. The chain recombines TRBV9 with TRBJ2-2, with 10 bases that match TRBD2. This CDR3 is built from 16 residues. V shed 3 bases, J shed 5 bases, and the junction held 7 bases outside the gene matches. CDR1 is SGDLS, CDR2 YYNGEE, per germline.

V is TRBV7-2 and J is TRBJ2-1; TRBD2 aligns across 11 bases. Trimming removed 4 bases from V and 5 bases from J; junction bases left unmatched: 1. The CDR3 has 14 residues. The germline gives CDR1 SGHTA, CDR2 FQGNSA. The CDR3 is CASSSGLADNEQFF. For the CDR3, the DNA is TGTGCCAGCAGCTCGGGACTAGCGGACAATGAGCAGTTCTTC.

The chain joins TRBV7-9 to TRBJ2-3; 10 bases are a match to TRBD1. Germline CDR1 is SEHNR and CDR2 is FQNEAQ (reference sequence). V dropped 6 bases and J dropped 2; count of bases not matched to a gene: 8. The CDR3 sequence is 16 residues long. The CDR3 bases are TGTGCCAGCAGTCCCGGGACAGGGGTCCTCACAGATACGCAGTATTTT. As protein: CASSPGTGVLTDTQYF. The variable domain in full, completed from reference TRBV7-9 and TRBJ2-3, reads DTGVSQNPRHKITKRGQNVTFRCDPISEHNRLYWYRQTLGQGPEFLTYFQNEAQLEKSRLLSDRFSAERPKGSFSTLEIQRTEQGDSAMYLCASSPGTGVLTDTQYFGPGTRLTVL.

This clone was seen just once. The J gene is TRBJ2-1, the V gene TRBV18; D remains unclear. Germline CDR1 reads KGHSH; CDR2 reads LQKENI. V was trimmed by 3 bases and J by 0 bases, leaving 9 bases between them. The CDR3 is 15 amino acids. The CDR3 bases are TGTGCCAGCTCACCGTGGAGCAGCTCCTACAATGAGCAGTTCTTC. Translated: CASSPWSSSYNEQFF. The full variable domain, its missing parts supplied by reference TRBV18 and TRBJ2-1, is NAGVMQNPRHLVRRRGQEARLRCSPMKGHSHVYWYRQLPEEGLKFMVYLQKENIIDESGMPKERFSAEFPKEGPSILRIQQVVRGDSAAYFCASSPWSSSYNEQFFGPGTRLTVL.

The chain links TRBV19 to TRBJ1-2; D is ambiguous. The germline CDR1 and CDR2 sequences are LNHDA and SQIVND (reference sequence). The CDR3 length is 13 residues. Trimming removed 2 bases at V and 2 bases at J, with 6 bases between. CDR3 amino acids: CASSINSNYGYTF. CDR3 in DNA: TGTGCCAGTAGTATAAACAGCAACTATGGCTACACCTTC.

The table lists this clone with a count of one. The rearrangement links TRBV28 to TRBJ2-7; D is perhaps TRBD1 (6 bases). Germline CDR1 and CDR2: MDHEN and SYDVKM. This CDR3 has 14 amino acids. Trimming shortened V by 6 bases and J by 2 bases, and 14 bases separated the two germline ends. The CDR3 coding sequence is TGTGCCAGCAGGCCAGACAGGATTCCCTACGAGCAGTACTTC. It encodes CASRPDRIPYEQYF.

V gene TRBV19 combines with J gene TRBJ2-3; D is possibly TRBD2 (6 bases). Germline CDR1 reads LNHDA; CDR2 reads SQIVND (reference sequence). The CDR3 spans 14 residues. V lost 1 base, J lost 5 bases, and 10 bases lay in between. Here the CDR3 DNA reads TGTGCCAGTAGTATAGCGGGAGATGAAGATACGCAGTATTTT. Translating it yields CASSIAGDEDTQYF.

This CDR3 reads CASSGGSTPSSYEQYF. CDR3 coding DNA: TGCGCCAGCAGCGGAGGGAGCACCCCGAGCTCCTACGAGCAGTACTTC. This chain joins TRBV10-1 and TRBJ2-7; tentatively, D is TRBD2 (6 bases). CDR3 length: 16 residues. Germline V gene data show CDR1 as WNHNN and CDR2 as SYGVQD (reference sequence). Trimming shortened V by 6 bases and J by 0 bases, and 18 bases separated the two germline ends.

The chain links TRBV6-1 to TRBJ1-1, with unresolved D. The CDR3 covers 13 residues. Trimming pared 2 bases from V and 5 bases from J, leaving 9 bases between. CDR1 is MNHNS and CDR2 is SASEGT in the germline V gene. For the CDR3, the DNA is TGTGCCAGCAGTGAAATAAGCATAACTGAAGCTTTCTTT. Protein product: CASSEISITEAFF.

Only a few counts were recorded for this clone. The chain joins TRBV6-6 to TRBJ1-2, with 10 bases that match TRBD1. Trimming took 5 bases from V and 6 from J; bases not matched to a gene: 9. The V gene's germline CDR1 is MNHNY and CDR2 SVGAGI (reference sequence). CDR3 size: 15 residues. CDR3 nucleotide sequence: TGTGCCAGCAGTACACGACAGGGGGCAGAAGATGGCTACACCTTC. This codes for CASSTRQGAEDGYTF.

CDR3 nucleotide sequence: TGCGCCAGCAGCACGACTAGCTCCGAGCAGTACTTC. Encoded protein: CASSTTSSEQYF. The gene calls are TRBV5-1 and TRBJ2-7; 7 nucleotides match TRBD2. The CDR3 runs 12 residues. Germline V lookup: CDR1 SGHRS, CDR2 YFSETQ. V lost 4 bases to trimming and J lost 6 bases; unmatched junction nucleotides: 4.

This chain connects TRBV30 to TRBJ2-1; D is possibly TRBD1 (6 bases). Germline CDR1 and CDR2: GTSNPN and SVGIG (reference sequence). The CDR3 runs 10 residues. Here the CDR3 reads CASGDREQFF. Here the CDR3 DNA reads TGTGCGTCAGGGGATCGTGAGCAGTTCTTC.

The chain's CDR3 is CASSSTIGTLYNEQFF. CDR3 sequence (DNA): TGTGCCAGCAGCTCAACCATCGGGACACTATACAATGAGCAGTTCTTC. The gene calls are TRBV5-8 and TRBJ2-1, with D maybe TRBD1 (6 bases). The CDR3 is 16 residues long. V gave up 3 bases and J gave up 4 bases, with 17 bases separating them. CDR1 SGHTS and CDR2 YDEGEE come from the germline V gene. The full variable domain, with the rest looked up from reference TRBV5-8 and TRBJ2-1, is EAGVTQSPTHLIKTRGQQATLRCSPISGHTSVYWYQQALGLGLQFLLWYDEGEERNRGNFPPRFSGRQFPNYSSELNVNALELEDSALYLCASSSTIGTLYNEQFFGPGTRLTVL.

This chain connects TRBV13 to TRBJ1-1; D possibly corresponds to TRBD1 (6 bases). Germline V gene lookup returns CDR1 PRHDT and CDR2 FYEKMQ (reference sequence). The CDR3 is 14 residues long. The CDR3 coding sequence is TGTGGCAAGTTTAGGGGGAGACGCGACACTGAAGCTTTCTTT. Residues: CGKFRGRRDTEAFF.

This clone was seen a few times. The CDR3 bases are TGTGCCAGCAGCTCCTCCCGACTAGCGCTCGAGCAGTACTTC. Amino acid sequence: CASSSSRLALEQYF. This rearrangement joins TRBV14 to TRBJ2-7; TRBD2 matches 8 bases. Trimming cost V 5 bases and J 6 bases; bases outside gene matches: 9. The CDR3 spans 14 residues. CDR1 is SGHDN and CDR2 is FVKESK in the germline V gene. The whole variable domain, filled in from reference TRBV14 and TRBJ2-7, reads EAGVTQFPSHSVIEKGQTVTLRCDPISGHDNLYWYRRVMGKEIKFLLHFVKESKQDESGMPNNRFLAERTGGTYSTLKVQPAELEDSGVYFCASSSSRLALEQYFGPGTRLTVT.

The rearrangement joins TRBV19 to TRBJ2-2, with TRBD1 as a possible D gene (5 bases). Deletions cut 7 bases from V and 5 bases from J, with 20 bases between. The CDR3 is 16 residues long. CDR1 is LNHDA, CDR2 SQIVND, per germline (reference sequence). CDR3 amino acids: CASTPPRQGRTGELFF. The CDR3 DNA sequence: TGTGCCAGTACTCCCCCCCGTCAGGGCAGGACCGGGGAGCTGTTTTTT.

The CDR3, as DNA: TGTGCCAGCAGTACGGGCAGGGGGGCTTTCTTT. This encodes CASSTGRGAFF. The chain carries TRBV6-1 and TRBJ1-1, with TRBD1 identical over 7 bases. The CDR3 runs to 11 residues. The germline gives CDR1 MNHNS, CDR2 SASEGT. V lost 5 bases to trimming and J lost 11 bases; unmatched junction nucleotides: 5.